This T cell receptor (beta chain) was captured by sequencing in a study of quantifying T cell responses using KT2 cells. About the research overall: Reverse transcription used primers in the TCR alpha and beta constant regions. The second PCR ran as a qPCR until a predetermined fluorescence threshold was reached. Study observations and caveats: At about one KT2 cell per 100,000 PBMC, KT2 sequences were still detected. Input KT2 cell number predicted KT2 alpha and beta sequence counts linearly over several orders of magnitude.

Each cDNA got a UMI-containing oligo ligated at its 3' end. First-round PCR used 3 to 4 cycles and beta primers RC1.1 and RC1.2 covering TRBC1 and TRBC2. TCRdb analysed the UMI-ligation and nested PCR reads with MiXCR anew, one entry per CDR3 protein. The repertoire holds tens of thousands of distinct CDR3 sequences, with 10% to 15% as singletons. There are 12 residues in the CDR3. The germline gives CDR1 DFQATT, CDR2 SNEGSKA (reference sequence). V was clipped by 5 bases and J by 2 bases, with 10 bases between them. This clonotype was found many times. Its antigen remains unknown. Different KT2-to-PBMC ratios were created with a constant PBMC count.

The rearrangement joins TRBV20-1 to TRBJ2-7; D not certain. What was sequenced was PBMCs spiked with cells of the T cell clone KT2. This TCR came from a human donor. The DNA of the CDR3 is TGCAGTGCTCCAGACACCACCTACGAGCAGTACTTC. It encodes CSAPDTTYEQYF.